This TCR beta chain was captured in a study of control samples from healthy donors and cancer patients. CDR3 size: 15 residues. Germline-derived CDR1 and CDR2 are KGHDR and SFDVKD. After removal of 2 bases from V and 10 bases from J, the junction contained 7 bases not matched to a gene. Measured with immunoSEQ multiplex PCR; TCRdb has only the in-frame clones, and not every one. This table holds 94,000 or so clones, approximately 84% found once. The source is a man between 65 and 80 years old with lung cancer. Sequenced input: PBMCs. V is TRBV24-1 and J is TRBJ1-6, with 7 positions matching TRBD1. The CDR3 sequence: CATSDSQGQGSPLHF. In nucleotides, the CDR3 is TGTGCCACCAGTGATTCACAGGGGCAGGGGTCACCCCTCCACTTT.